This T cell receptor beta chain was documented in a study of T cell repertoires in ileal Crohn's disease. Study information: Median disease duration was about eight years; approximately 32% smoked at surgery. General observations from the study: All patients with clonality above 26.8% had endoscopic recurrence. Compared with non-smokers, active smokers at surgery showed more clonal expansions.

Assay: immunoSEQ multiplex PCR; the TCRdb copy retains only in-frame clones and omits some. The sample lists about 14,000 clones; approximately 63% were seen once. Concerning this clone: Its matching antigen is unknown.

Included were adult ileal or ileocolonic Crohn's patients indicated for ileocolonic resection. This clonotype originated in an adult with Crohn's disease. Sequenced material: ileal tissue.

CDR3 DNA sequence: TGTGCCAGCAGCAAGCCGGGACAGGGCCCCGGGGAGCTGTTTTTT. Encoded protein: CASSKPGQGPGELFF. The rearrangement links TRBV7-9 to TRBJ2-2; 9 nucleotides align to TRBD1. The CDR3 is 15 amino acids. V lost 5 bases and J lost 6; bases outside the gene matches: 7. Germline-derived CDR1 and CDR2 are SEHNR and FQNEAQ (reference sequence). Looking up the rest from reference TRBV7-9 and TRBJ2-2 gives the full variable domain: DTGVSQNPRHKITKRGQNVTFRCDPISEHNRLYWYRQTLGQGPEFLTYFQNEAQLEKSRLLSDRFSAERPKGSFSTLEIQRTEQGDSAMYLCASSKPGQGPGELFFGEGSRLTVL.